These 31 T cell receptor beta chains came from one sample sequenced in a study of T-cell memory formation after mild COVID-19. TCRdb itself ran the 5' RACE reads through MiXCR, one entry per CDR3 protein. In the table there are 550,000 to 600,000 distinct CDR3 sequences, roughly 17% of which are singletons. What was sequenced was PBMCs or a T cell subset sorted from them (not recorded which). These receptor sequences come from an adult woman who had mild COVID-19 (a few samples of this study predate the infection). Cell type and time point are not known.

This CDR3 is CASRFGTSNQPQHF. The CDR3 DNA sequence: TGTGCCAGCAGATTCGGGACATCCAATCAGCCCCAGCATTTT. The rearrangement joins TRBV2 to TRBJ1-5; possibly TRBD1 for D (6 bases). The CDR3 loop spans 14 amino acids. Trimming took 6 bases from V and 3 from J, leaving 12 bases between them. In germline, CDR1 is SNHLY, CDR2 FYNNEI.

CDR3 bases: TGTGCCAGCAGTTACCGGCGGACAGGGGGGTATGGCTACACCTTC. This translates into CASSYRRTGGYGYTF. This rearrangement joins TRBV6-6 to TRBJ1-2, with 10 positions matching TRBD1. Germline lookup yields CDR1 MNHNY and CDR2 SVGAGI (reference sequence). J gave up 5 bases and V 2 bases, and 5 bases lay outside the gene matches. CDR3 length: 15 amino acids.

This sequence joins TRBV5-1 and TRBJ2-1, with unresolved D. V lost 1 base and J lost 3, with 8 bases in between. The CDR3 sequence is 14 residues long. In germline, CDR1 is SGHRS, CDR2 YFSETQ. DNA for the CDR3: TGCGCCAGCAGCTTGCTCCCCGTCTACAATGAGCAGTTCTTC. This sequence encodes CASSLLPVYNEQFF.

This clonotype occurred a few times. The chain uses TRBV7-8 and TRBJ1-5; unclear D gene. The germline V gene has CDR1 SGHVS and CDR2 FQNEAQ. The CDR3 is made up of 14 amino acids. Trimming took 1 base from V and 4 from J, leaving 8 bases between them. The CDR3 region is CASSLVAANQPQHF. CDR3 DNA sequence: TGTGCCAGCAGCTTAGTGGCAGCAAATCAGCCCCAGCATTTT.

The rearrangement joins TRBV7-2 to TRBJ1-2; D might be TRBD1 (5 bases). Trimming took 5 bases from V and 7 from J, leaving 14 bases between them. Germline CDR1 is SGHTA and CDR2 is FQGNSA. The CDR3 contains 13 residues. This CDR3 reads CASSTPSQGGYTF. The CDR3 nucleotides are TGTGCCAGCAGCACCCCAAGCCAGGGTGGCTACACCTTC.

The sample holds a few counts of this clonotype. The rearrangement uses TRBV2 and TRBJ2-7; D not certain. This CDR3 has 14 residues. Germline CDR1 is SNHLY and CDR2 is FYNNEI. V lost 1 base to trimming and J lost 1 base, with 8 bases between them. This CDR3 is CASSEEVGSYEQYF. In DNA, the CDR3 is TGTGCCAGCAGTGAAGAGGTCGGGTCCTACGAGCAGTACTTC.

The chain is built from TRBV7-3 and TRBJ2-3; no firm D call. V lost 4 bases and J 4 bases, leaving 12 bases between the germline ends. Germline V gives CDR1 SGHTA, CDR2 FQGTGA. CDR3 length equals 14 residues. As DNA, the CDR3 is TGTGCCAGCAGCTCGGATGTTTATGCAGATACGCAGTATTTT. Its translation is CASSSDVYADTQYF.

The chain employs TRBV10-3 and TRBJ1-2, with TRBD1 matching over 7 bases. V lost 6 bases and J lost 8; bases outside the gene matches: 12. The germline CDR1 and CDR2 sequences are ENHRY and SYGVKD. The CDR3 runs to 14 residues. The CDR3 protein is CAISGQAPVEGYTF. In DNA form, the CDR3 reads TGTGCCATCAGCGGACAGGCTCCCGTGGAGGGCTACACCTTC.

The V call is TRBV21-1, the J call TRBJ2-5; the D call TRBD1 from the table was never checked on the DNA. TRBV21-1 is an annotated pseudogene. CDR3 size: 14 residues. CDR3 bases: TGTGCCAGCAGCAACACAGGGGTAGAGGAGACCCAGTACTTC. Translated: CASSNTGVEETQYF.

V is TRBV14 and J is TRBJ2-1; D gene ambiguous. Trimming stripped 5 bases from V and 0 bases from J, with 20 bases between. The germline V gene encodes CDR1 SGHDN and CDR2 FVKESK. This CDR3 has 18 residues. The CDR3 region has the DNA TGTGCCAGCAGCAGGCTCCCCGGGCAGAGGAGCTCCTACAATGAGCAGTTCTTC. It codes for CASSRLPGQRSSYNEQFF.

The chain recombines TRBV10-3 with TRBJ1-5; no reliable D call. The CDR3 loop spans 15 amino acids. CDR1 and CDR2 from the germline V gene are ENHRY and SYGVKD. Trimming took 3 bases from V and 8 from J, leaving 17 bases between them. The CDR3 DNA reads as TGTGCCATCAGTGACCGAGACACTAGCCAGGAGCCCCAGCATTTT. The encoded protein is CAISDRDTSQEPQHF.

This clonotype was picked up a small number of times. J is TRBJ1-5 and V is TRBV24-1, with 7 bases aligning to TRBD1. The CDR3 loop spans 14 amino acids. The J segment lost 7 bases and the V segment lost 4 bases, leaving 6 bases of the junction unmatched. Germline V CDR1 and CDR2: KGHDR, SFDVKD. The DNA of the CDR3 is TGTGCCACCAGTGAACGCGACAGGGACCAGCCCCAGCATTTT. Translated: CATSERDRDQPQHF.

CDR3 DNA sequence: TGCAGTGCTAGAGATGGGATCGCCCCCCCGGCTGAAGCTTTCTTT. Translated: CSARDGIAPPAEAFF. This rearrangement joins TRBV20-1 to TRBJ1-1, with no clear D. There are 15 residues in the CDR3. Trimming stripped 0 bases from V and 6 bases from J, with 17 bases between. CDR1 DFQATT and CDR2 SNEGSKA come from the germline V gene (reference sequence).

The gene calls are TRBV5-1 and TRBJ1-1, with 7 positions matching TRBD1. V gave up 4 bases and J gave up 3 bases; unmatched junction bases: 9. From germline, CDR1 is SGHRS and CDR2 YFSETQ. The CDR3 consists of 15 residues. As DNA, the CDR3 is TGCGCCAGCAGCCCCGGGACAGCCATGGACACTGAAGCTTTCTTT. It is translated as CASSPGTAMDTEAFF.

CDR3 nucleotides: TGTGCCAGCAGCCAAGAGTACGAGGGCTTGGACATTCAGTACTTC. It codes for CASSQEYEGLDIQYF. The chain combines TRBV4-2 with TRBJ2-4; D is perhaps TRBD2 (5 bases). CDR3 size: 15 residues. V was clipped by 0 bases and J by 8 bases, with 14 bases between them. Germline V gene sequence: CDR1 LGHNA, CDR2 YNFKEQ.

The sample holds a few counts of this clonotype. The V and J genes are TRBV5-1 and TRBJ2-3; D gene unclear. With 5 bases removed from V and 1 base from J, the gap between germline ends came to 17 bases. The CDR3 consists of 16 residues. From germline, CDR1 is SGHRS and CDR2 YFSETQ. The CDR3 sequence is CASRGTAPRGTDTQYF. DNA for the CDR3: TGCGCCAGCAGAGGCACAGCCCCAAGGGGCACAGATACGCAGTATTTT.

This clonotype was counted only a few times. The rearrangement uses TRBV7-3 and TRBJ2-5; weak D call: TRBD1 (5 bases). The CDR3 has 14 residues. CDR1 is SGHTA and CDR2 is FQGTGA in the germline V gene. Trimming cost V 5 bases and J 2 bases, with 12 bases left between them. DNA of the CDR3: TGTGCCAGCAGCCCCGTGGGGCAGCAAGAGACCCAGTACTTC. It is translated as CASSPVGQQETQYF. Filled out from reference TRBV7-3 and TRBJ2-5, the complete variable domain reads GAGVSQTPSNKVTEKGKYVELRCDPISGHTALYWYRQSLGQGPEFLIYFQGTGAADDSGLPNDRFFAVRPEGSVSTLKIQRTERGDSAVYLCASSPVGQQETQYFGPGTRLLVL.

This clonotype was observed a few times. This chain joins TRBV23-1 and TRBJ2-3, with TRBD2 matching 10 bases. TRBV23-1 qualifies as an ORF whose function is uncertain. V lost 4 bases to trimming and J lost 2 bases; unmatched junction nucleotides: 12. The CDR3 has 18 amino acids. The CDR3 sequence is CASSRWLAGGRFTDTQYF. The CDR3 bases are TGCGCCAGCAGTCGCTGGTTAGCGGGGGGTCGCTTCACAGATACGCAGTATTTT.

V is TRBV7-2 and J is TRBJ2-7; 10 nucleotides align to TRBD2. This CDR3 comprises 16 residues. V lost 4 bases and J lost 4; bases outside the gene matches: 10. Looked up from germline, CDR1 is SGHTA and CDR2 is FQGNSA. The chain's CDR3 is CASSSSMASGRYEQYF. The CDR3 DNA is TGTGCCAGCAGCTCCTCTATGGCTAGCGGGAGATACGAGCAGTACTTC.

This clonotype was seen only a few times. V and J are TRBV5-4 and TRBJ1-1, with unresolved D. The germline gives CDR1 SGHNT, CDR2 YYREEE (reference sequence). The CDR3 extends over 16 amino acids. Deletions cut 3 bases from V and 1 base from J, with 16 bases between. The CDR3 DNA is TGTGCCAGCAGCTCACAGTTTACCCTTTCGAACACTGAAGCTTTCTTT. This encodes CASSSQFTLSNTEAFF.

This clonotype appeared many times. The gene calls are TRBV6-5 and TRBJ2-7; tentatively, D is TRBD2 (6 bases). Per germline, CDR1 MNHEY and CDR2 SVGAGI. Trimming took 2 bases from V and 6 from J, leaving 11 bases between them. The CDR3 is made up of 13 amino acids. This CDR3 is CASSYEGAGEQYF. CDR3 coding DNA: TGTGCCAGCAGTTACGAGGGAGCGGGCGAGCAGTACTTC.

The genes are TRBV7-2 and TRBJ1-1; possibly TRBD1 for D (6 bases). The CDR3 sequence is 15 residues long. The V and J ends lost 2 bases and 5 bases respectively, with 15 bases between them. Germline V gives CDR1 SGHTA, CDR2 FQGNSA. CDR3 nucleotides: TGTGCCAGCAGCTTAAGGACTGGGACAATTACTGAAGCTTTCTTT. It yields the protein CASSLRTGTITEAFF.

The gene calls are TRBV6-1 and TRBJ2-3; D is ambiguous. The CDR3 has 15 amino acids. The germline V gene has CDR1 MNHNS and CDR2 SASEGT. The ends were cut back, 0 bases at V and 0 bases at J, with 7 bases in the middle. The chain's CDR3 is CASSEAGISTDTQYF. The CDR3 DNA follows: TGTGCCAGCAGTGAAGCGGGAATAAGCACAGATACGCAGTATTTT.

CDR3 DNA sequence: TGTGCCACCAGTAAAGGACAGCCGCTCCGTGGCTACACCTTC. Translated, it gives CATSKGQPLRGYTF. The V and J genes are TRBV24-1 and TRBJ1-2; perhaps TRBD1 as D (6 bases). The CDR3 loop spans 14 amino acids. From germline, CDR1 is KGHDR and CDR2 SFDVKD. V dropped 6 bases and J dropped 7 bases, with 17 bases sitting between them.

This clonotype has a handful of counts. The germline gene is not matched at one end of the junction; a read error may be the cause. The CDR3 loop reads CASRRDGASNEQYF. The CDR3 DNA sequence: TGTGCCAGCAGGAGAGACGGGGCCTCCAACGAGCAGTACTTC. This sequence joins TRBV6-6 and TRBJ2-7; TRBD1 or TRBD2 may be the D gene (5 bases each). The germline CDR1 and CDR2 sequences are MNHNY and SVGAGI (reference sequence). This CDR3 has 14 residues.

V is TRBV7-9 and J is TRBJ1-6; D gene uncertain. V lost 4 bases, J lost 9 bases, and 13 bases lay in between. The CDR3 is made up of 14 amino acids. Germline CDR1 SEHNR, CDR2 FQNEAQ (reference sequence). CDR3 amino acids: CASSSLRAGSPLHF. CDR3 nucleotide sequence: TGTGCCAGCAGCTCCCTCCGGGCCGGTTCACCCCTCCACTTT.

The genes are TRBV20-1 and TRBJ2-2, with 11 bases aligning to TRBD2. Germline CDR1 DFQATT, CDR2 SNEGSKA (reference sequence). The CDR3 totals 15 residues. Unmatched junction bases numbered 6, after V lost 5 bases and J lost 4 bases. The CDR3 sequence: CSAHSGRASTGELFF. The CDR3 DNA follows: TGCAGTGCTCATAGCGGGAGGGCCAGCACCGGGGAGCTGTTTTTT.

This chain uses TRBV19 with TRBJ1-2, with D hard to call. The length of the CDR3 is 11 residues. V was shortened by 10 bases and J by 8 bases, with 14 bases between the two germline ends. CDR1 LNHDA and CDR2 SQIVND come from the germline V gene (reference sequence). The CDR3 coding sequence is TGTGCCACCCGTAGAGTCTGGGGCTACACCTTC. This encodes CATRRVWGYTF.

V is TRBV23-1 and J is TRBJ1-4; TRBD1 is a possible D gene (6 bases). TRBV23-1 is an ORF, and what it does is uncertain. The V end lost 3 bases, the J end lost 7 bases, and 24 bases lay between the germline ends. The CDR3 covers 18 residues. The CDR3 DNA follows: TGCGCCAGCAGTCAGCCAACAGGGACGCCCGCGAGGAGTGAAAAACTGTTTTTT. Translation: CASSQPTGTPARSEKLFF.

This clonotype came up a few times. The chain is built from TRBV19 and TRBJ1-1; a weak D match, TRBD1 (5 bases). Looked up from germline, CDR1 is LNHDA and CDR2 is SQIVND (reference sequence). The CDR3 extends over 14 amino acids. V shed 4 bases and J shed 1 base, with 10 bases lying between them. In DNA, the CDR3 is TGTGCCAGTAGTAACGGGGCGGCGAACACTGAAGCTTTCTTT. This gives the protein CASSNGAANTEAFF. The variable domain in full, with the rest retrieved from reference TRBV19 and TRBJ1-1, is DGGITQSPKYLFRKEGQNVTLSCEQNLNHDAMYWYRQDPGQGLRLIYYSQIVNDFQKGDIAEGYSVSREKKESFPLTVTSAQKNPTAFYLCASSNGAANTEAFFGQGTRLTVV.

This clonotype was seen more than once but under ten times. V usage is TRBV6-2 or TRBV6-3 and J usage is TRBJ2-1, with 14 bases lining up with TRBD2. J lost 8 bases, V lost 8 bases, and 8 bases had no gene match. The length of the CDR3 is 15 residues. Germline V lookup: CDR1 MNHEY, CDR2 SVGEGT. CDR3 DNA: TGTGCCAGCCAAAGGACTAGCGGGGGGCATCATGAGCAGTTCTTC. This sequence encodes CASQRTSGGHHEQFF.